Listed below are T cell receptor beta chains from one sample, sequenced in a study of blood T cell repertoires in COVID-19. Libraries were prepared by immunoSEQ multiplex PCR; TCRdb keeps only in-frame clonotypes and omits some of them. The data hold 200,000 to 250,000 clones, with less than 90% observed a single time. Material: peripheral blood. The receptors stem from a woman aged 45 to 65 with acute or convalescent COVID-19. The CDR3 runs from the conserved cysteine through the conserved F or W. Fields, in order: CDR3 length, V gene, J gene, CDR3 protein.

15	TRBV11-3	TRBJ2-1	CASSQRRRLDNEQFF
18	TRBV21-1	TRBJ2-1	CASSKTRTSGRDYNEQFF
17	TRBV5-4	TRBJ1-3	CASSLGFRRESGNTIYF
17	TRBV5-8	TRBJ2-3	CASSLGASGQGLDTQYF
14	TRBV5-1	TRBJ2-5	CASSLGRIQETQYF
14	TRBV6-5	TRBJ1-2	CASSNTGLGYGYTF
12	TRBV12-3/TRBV12-4	TRBJ2-5	CASGDSSETQYF
15	TRBV24-1	TRBJ2-1	CATSDLRTGRNEQFF
14	TRBV7-6	TRBJ1-1	CASSTGQGNTEAFF
15	TRBV6-5	TRBJ1-2	CASSYSLGTGYGYTF
14	TRBV6-5	TRBJ2-1	CASSYDGRGHEQFF
14	TRBV10-3	TRBJ2-3	CAISGWEGTDTQYF
13	TRBV11-2	TRBJ2-3	CASSLAGTDTQYF
14	TRBV2	TRBJ2-7	CASSPGQPVYEQYF
14	TRBV5-1	TRBJ2-5	CASSRSGQQETQYF
15	TRBV2	TRBJ2-1	CASSEGQISYNEQFF